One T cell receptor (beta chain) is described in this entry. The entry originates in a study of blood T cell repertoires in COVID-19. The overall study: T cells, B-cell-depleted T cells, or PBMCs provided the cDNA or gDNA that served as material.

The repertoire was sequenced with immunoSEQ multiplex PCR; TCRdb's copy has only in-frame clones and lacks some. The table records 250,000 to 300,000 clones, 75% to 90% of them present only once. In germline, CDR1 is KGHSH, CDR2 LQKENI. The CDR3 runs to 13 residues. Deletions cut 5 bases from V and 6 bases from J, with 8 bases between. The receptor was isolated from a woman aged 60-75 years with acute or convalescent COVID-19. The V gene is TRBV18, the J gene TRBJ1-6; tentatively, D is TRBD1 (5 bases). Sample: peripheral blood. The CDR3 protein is CASSSGGNSPLHF. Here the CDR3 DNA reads TGTGCCAGCTCATCGGGGGGTAATTCACCCCTCCACTTT.